The source of this T cell receptor beta chain is a study of shared clonotypes between healthy human individuals. Study-wide background: Each donor contributed plates that comprised three CD4 naive, three CD4 memory, two CD8 naive and one CD8 memory.

CDR3 length equals 18 residues. The ends lost 3 bases at V and 5 bases at J; junction bases unmatched: 15. From germline, CDR1 is MGHRA and CDR2 YSYEKL. This clone was detected a few times. It was about 190 ng DNA, about 30,000 T cell genomes, that sorted-subset replicate PCRs used. Method: immunoSEQ multiplex PCR; TCRdb's copy keeps in-frame clones and lacks some. The sample has around 200,000 clones, over 50% seen once. The sequenced material came from memory CD4+ T cells sorted from blood. Subset indicated: CD45RA-negative fraction. The clonotype comes from a man in his thirties or forties in good health. The V call is TRBV4-1, the J call TRBJ1-4, with 7 bases identical to TRBD1. In nucleotides, the CDR3 is TGCGCCAGCAGCCAGGAATACGCCGCGACAGGGCCAAATGAAAAACTGTTTTTT. Its protein is CASSQEYAATGPNEKLFF.